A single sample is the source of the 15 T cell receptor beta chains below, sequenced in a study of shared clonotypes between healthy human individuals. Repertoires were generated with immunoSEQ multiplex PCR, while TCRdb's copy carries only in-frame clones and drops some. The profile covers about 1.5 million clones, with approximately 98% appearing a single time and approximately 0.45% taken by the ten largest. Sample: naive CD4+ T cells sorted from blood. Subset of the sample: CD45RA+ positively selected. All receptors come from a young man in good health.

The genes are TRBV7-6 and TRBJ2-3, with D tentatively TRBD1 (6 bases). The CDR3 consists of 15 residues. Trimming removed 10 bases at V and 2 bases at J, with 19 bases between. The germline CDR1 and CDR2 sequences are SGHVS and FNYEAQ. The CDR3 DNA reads TGTGCCAACATAAGACGGGACAACGCCACAGATACGCAGTATTTT. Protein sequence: CANIRRDNATDTQYF.

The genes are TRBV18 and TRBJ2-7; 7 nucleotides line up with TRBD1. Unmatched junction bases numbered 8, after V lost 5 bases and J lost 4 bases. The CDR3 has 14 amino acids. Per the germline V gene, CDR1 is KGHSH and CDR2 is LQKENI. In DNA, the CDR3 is TGTGCCAGCTCAACAGGACAGGATGTGTACGAGCAGTACTTC. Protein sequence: CASSTGQDVYEQYF.

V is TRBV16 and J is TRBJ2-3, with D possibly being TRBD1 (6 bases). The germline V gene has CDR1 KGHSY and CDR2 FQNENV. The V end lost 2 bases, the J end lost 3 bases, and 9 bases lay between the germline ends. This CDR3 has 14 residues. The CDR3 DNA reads TGTGCCAGCAGCCAACGGACAGTGACAGATACGCAGTATTTT. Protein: CASSQRTVTDTQYF.

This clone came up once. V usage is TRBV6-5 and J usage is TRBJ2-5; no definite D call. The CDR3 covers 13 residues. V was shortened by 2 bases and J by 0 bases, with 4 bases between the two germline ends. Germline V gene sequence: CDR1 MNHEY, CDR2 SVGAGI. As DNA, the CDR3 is TGTGCCAGCAGTTACCGTAACCAAGAGACCCAGTACTTC. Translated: CASSYRNQETQYF.

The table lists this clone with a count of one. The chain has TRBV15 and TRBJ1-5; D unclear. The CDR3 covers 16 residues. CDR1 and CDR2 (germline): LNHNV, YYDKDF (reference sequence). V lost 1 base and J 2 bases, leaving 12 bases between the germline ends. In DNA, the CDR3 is TGTGCCACCAGCAGAGCTGTTGGGGTCGGCAATCAGCCCCAGCATTTT. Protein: CATSRAVGVGNQPQHF.

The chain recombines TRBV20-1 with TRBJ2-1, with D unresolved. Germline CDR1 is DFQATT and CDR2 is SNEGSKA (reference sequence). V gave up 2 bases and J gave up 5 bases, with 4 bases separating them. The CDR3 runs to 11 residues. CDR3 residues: CSARPHNEQFF. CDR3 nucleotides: TGCAGTGCTAGACCCCACAATGAGCAGTTCTTC.

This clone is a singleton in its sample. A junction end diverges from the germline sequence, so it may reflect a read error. The CDR3 coding sequence is TGCAGCGTGGAAGGACTAGCGACTAGCACAGATACGCAGTATTTT. Residues: CSVEGLATSTDTQYF. The V gene is TRBV29-1, the J gene TRBJ2-3; 9 bases line up with TRBD2. The germline V gene has CDR1 SQVTM and CDR2 ANQGSEA. The CDR3 has 15 residues.

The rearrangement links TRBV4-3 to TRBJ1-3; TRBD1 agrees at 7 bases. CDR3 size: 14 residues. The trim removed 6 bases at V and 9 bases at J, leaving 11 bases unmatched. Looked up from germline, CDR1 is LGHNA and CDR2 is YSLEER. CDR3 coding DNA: TGCGCCAGCAGTGCGACAGGGTCGTCGGGCACCATATATTTT. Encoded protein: CASSATGSSGTIYF.

The CDR3 loop reads CASSPSTGLNEKLFF. CDR3 DNA sequence: TGTGCCAGCAGCCCTTCGACAGGACTAAATGAAAAACTGTTTTTT. The V call is TRBV9, the J call TRBJ1-4; D may be TRBD1 (6 bases). This CDR3 is built from 15 residues. CDR1 and CDR2 from the germline V gene are SGDLS and YYNGEE. V gave up 4 bases and J gave up 5 bases, with 15 bases separating them.

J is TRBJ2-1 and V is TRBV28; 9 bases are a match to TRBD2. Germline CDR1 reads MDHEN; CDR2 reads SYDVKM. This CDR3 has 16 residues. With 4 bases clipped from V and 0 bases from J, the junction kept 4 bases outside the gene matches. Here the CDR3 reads CASSSPSGASYNEQFF. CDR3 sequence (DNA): TGTGCCAGCAGTTCCCCTAGCGGGGCCTCCTACAATGAGCAGTTCTTC.

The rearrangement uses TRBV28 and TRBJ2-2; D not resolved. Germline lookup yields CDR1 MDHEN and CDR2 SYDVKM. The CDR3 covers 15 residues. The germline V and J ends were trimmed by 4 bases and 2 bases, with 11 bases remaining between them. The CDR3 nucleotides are TGTGCCAGCAGTTGGGTACTATTCAACACCGGGGAGCTGTTTTTT. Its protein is CASSWVLFNTGELFF.

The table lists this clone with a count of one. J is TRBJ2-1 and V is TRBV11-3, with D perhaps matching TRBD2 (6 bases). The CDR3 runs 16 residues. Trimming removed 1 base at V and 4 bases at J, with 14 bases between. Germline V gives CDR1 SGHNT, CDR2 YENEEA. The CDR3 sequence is CASSLGTGRGYNEQFF. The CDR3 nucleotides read TGTGCCAGCAGCTTAGGGACGGGCCGGGGGTACAATGAGCAGTTCTTC.

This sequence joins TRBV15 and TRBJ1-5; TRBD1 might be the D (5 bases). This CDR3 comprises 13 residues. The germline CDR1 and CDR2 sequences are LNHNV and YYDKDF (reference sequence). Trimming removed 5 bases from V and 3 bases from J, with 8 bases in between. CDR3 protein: CATSRDHNQPQHF. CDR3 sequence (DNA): TGTGCCACCAGCCGGGACCACAATCAGCCCCAGCATTTT. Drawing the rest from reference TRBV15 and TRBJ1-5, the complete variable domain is DAMVIQNPRYQVTQFGKPVTLSCSQTLNHNVMYWYQQKSSQAPKLLFHYYDKDFNNEADTPDNFQSRRPNTSFCFLDIRSPGLGDTAMYLCATSRDHNQPQHFGDGTRLSIL.

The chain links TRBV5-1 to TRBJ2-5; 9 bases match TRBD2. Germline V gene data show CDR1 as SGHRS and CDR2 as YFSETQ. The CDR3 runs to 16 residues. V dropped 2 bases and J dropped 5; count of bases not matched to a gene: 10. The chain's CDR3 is CASSFFGSGSGETQYF. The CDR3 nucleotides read TGCGCCAGCAGCTTCTTTGGTAGCGGGAGTGGTGAGACCCAGTACTTC.

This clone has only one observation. The CDR3 sequence is CASSQDRTNTEAFF. CDR3 bases: TGTGCCAGCTCTCAGGACAGGACTAACACTGAAGCTTTCTTT. This chain uses TRBV18 with TRBJ1-1; 7 nucleotides match TRBD1. This CDR3 contains 14 residues. Germline lookup yields CDR1 KGHSH and CDR2 LQKENI. Trimming removed 6 bases from V and 2 bases from J; junction bases left unmatched: 6.